These 13 T cell receptor beta chains were sequenced from one sample in a study of T cells in Graves' hyperthyroidism and ophthalmopathy. There were TCR beta CDR3 regions amplified from RNA transcripts. Carried out on the TCR CDR3, a first-round RT-PCR used the HTBI primer set. TCRdb re-called the multiplex PCR reads with MiXCR, one entry per CDR3 protein. The sample lists approximately 700,000 distinct CDR3 sequences, less than 45% seen once, with under 8.5% in the top ten. Sequenced: peripheral blood or thyroid tissue (not recorded which). These receptors came from an adult man with Graves' disease, either hyperthyroidism or ophthalmopathy (not recorded which).

This clonotype was seen once. As DNA, the CDR3 is TGTGCCATCGGGCGGCAGGACTACACTGAAGCTTTCTTT. Its protein is CAIGRQDYTEAFF. This rearrangement joins TRBV10-3 to TRBJ1-1; D gene ambiguous. Between the trimmed V and J ends, which lost 8 bases and 3 bases, there was a span of 13 bases. Per the germline V gene, CDR1 is ENHRY and CDR2 is SYGVKD. The CDR3 has 13 amino acids.

On this clonotype itself: Since a much larger clone is just one base distant, this may be a read error. The chain has TRBV19 and TRBJ2-7, with D possibly being TRBD1 or TRBD2 (5 bases each). Germline CDR1 reads LNHDA; CDR2 reads SQIVND (reference sequence). This CDR3 has 14 residues. The CDR3 sequence: CASSTGTPGYQQYF. CDR3 in DNA: TGTGCCAGTAGCACCGGGACGCCGGGCTACCAGCAGTACTTC.

The V gene is TRBV6-5, the J gene TRBJ2-7; D may correspond to TRBD1 or TRBD2 (5 bases each). The CDR3 extends over 15 amino acids. Germline values: CDR1 MNHEY, CDR2 SVGAGI. V was clipped by 5 bases and J by 6 bases, with 20 bases between them. This CDR3 reads CASSPPSRASGEQYF. CDR3 coding DNA: TGTGCCAGCAGTCCCCCCTCCAGGGCGAGCGGCGAGCAGTACTTC.

This clonotype was detected ten times or more. The gene calls are TRBV20-1 and TRBJ1-1; D gene uncertain. V was clipped by 3 bases and J by 1 base, with 3 bases between them. Per the germline V gene, CDR1 is DFQATT and CDR2 is SNEGSKA (reference sequence). The CDR3 sequence is 11 residues long. CDR3 in amino acids: CSASENTEAFF. The CDR3 region has the DNA TGCAGTGCTAGCGAGAACACTGAAGCTTTCTTT.

The CDR3 DNA reads as TGCAGTGCTGGGACTAGCGGGGATGGCGAGACCCAGTACTTC. Encoded protein: CSAGTSGDGETQYF. The V gene is TRBV20-1, the J gene TRBJ2-5; 13 positions match TRBD2. The CDR3 length is 14 residues. V lost 5 bases to trimming and J lost 5 bases; unmatched junction nucleotides: 5. Germline CDR1 DFQATT, CDR2 SNEGSKA (reference sequence).

As for this clonotype: A much larger clonotype is one base distant, so this may be a read error. The rearrangement uses TRBV11-2 and TRBJ1-1, with 7 bases lining up with TRBD1. The CDR3 has 12 amino acids. CDR1 SGHAT and CDR2 FQNNGV come from the germline V gene. Losses at the gene ends were 4 bases for V and 7 bases for J; bases not matched to a gene: 3. The CDR3 DNA is TGTGCCAGCAGCTCGAGGACAGGTGAAGCTTTCTTT. This sequence encodes CASSSRTGEAFF.

This clonotype was counted between two and nine times. The chain uses TRBV6-6 and TRBJ1-3; a possible D gene is TRBD1 (6 bases). CDR1 MNHNY and CDR2 SVGAGI come from the germline V gene (reference sequence). V lost 4 bases and J 8 bases, leaving 15 bases between the germline ends. The CDR3 sequence is 14 residues long. The CDR3 reads CASSSRDTRDTIYF. The CDR3 DNA reads TGTGCCAGCAGTTCCCGGGACACTCGGGACACCATATATTTT.

There are a few counts of this clonotype. The chain uses TRBV19 and TRBJ2-6; tentative D call: TRBD1 (6 bases). There are 18 residues in the CDR3. Per the germline V gene, CDR1 is LNHDA and CDR2 is SQIVND (reference sequence). V dropped 5 bases and J dropped 2 bases, with 19 bases sitting between them. The CDR3 protein is CASSALDRGPPGANVLTF. CDR3 nucleotide sequence: TGTGCCAGTAGTGCACTGGACAGAGGGCCCCCTGGGGCCAACGTCCTGACTTTC.

The chain is built from TRBV20-1 and TRBJ2-2; D call uncertain. This CDR3 is built from 10 residues. V was trimmed by 0 bases and J by 8 bases, leaving 1 base between them. Germline CDR1 DFQATT, CDR2 SNEGSKA (reference sequence). CDR3: CSARDGELFF. Here the CDR3 DNA reads TGCAGTGCTAGAGATGGGGAGCTGTTTTTT.

This clonotype was counted a few times. The V gene is TRBV19, the J gene TRBJ1-6; 7 nucleotides align to TRBD1. Germline values: CDR1 LNHDA, CDR2 SQIVND (reference sequence). V was clipped by 4 bases and J by 8 bases; unmatched bases: 5. CDR3 length equals 14 residues. The CDR3 DNA sequence: TGTGCCAGTAGTAAGAACAGGGGTGATTCACCCCTCCACTTT. Amino acid sequence: CASSKNRGDSPLHF.

The chain employs TRBV5-5 and TRBJ1-3; the match to TRBD1 covers 9 bases. CDR3 length equals 14 residues. Germline CDR1 and CDR2: SGHKS and YYEKEE (reference sequence). The J segment lost 7 bases and the V segment lost 3 bases, leaving 5 bases of the junction unmatched. The DNA of the CDR3 is TGTGCCAGCAGCTGGGGGACAGGGATGAACACCATATATTTT. Protein product: CASSWGTGMNTIYF. Full variable domain (missing parts from reference TRBV5-5 and TRBJ1-3): DAGVTQSPTHLIKTRGQQVTLRCSPISGHKSVSWYQQVLGQGPQFIFQYYEKEERGRGNFPDRFSARQFPNYSSELNVNALLLGDSALYLCASSWGTGMNTIYFGEGSWLTVV.

The gene calls are TRBV10-3 and TRBJ1-6; D is possibly TRBD1 (5 bases). Germline-derived CDR1 and CDR2 are ENHRY and SYGVKD. The CDR3 covers 13 residues. The ends were cut back, 4 bases at V and 7 bases at J, with 8 bases in the middle. CDR3 protein: CAISARTNSPLHF. The CDR3 DNA sequence: TGTGCCATCAGTGCGCGGACAAATTCACCCCTCCACTTT.

The chain links TRBV29-1 to TRBJ1-2; 9 nucleotides align to TRBD1. Losses at the gene ends were 6 bases for V and 7 bases for J; bases not matched to a gene: 9. CDR1 is SQVTM and CDR2 is ANQGSEA in the germline V gene. This CDR3 has 13 residues. CDR3 nucleotides: TGCAGCGTCGACCGGGACAGGGAGGGTGGCTACACCTTC. Translation: CSVDRDREGGYTF. Complete variable domain (other parts from reference TRBV29-1 and TRBJ1-2): SAVISQKPSRDICQRGTSLTIQCQVDSQVTMMFWYRQQPGQSLTLIATANQGSEATYESGFVIDKFPISRPNLTFSTLTVSNMSPEDSSIYLCSVDRDREGGYTFGSGTRLTVV.